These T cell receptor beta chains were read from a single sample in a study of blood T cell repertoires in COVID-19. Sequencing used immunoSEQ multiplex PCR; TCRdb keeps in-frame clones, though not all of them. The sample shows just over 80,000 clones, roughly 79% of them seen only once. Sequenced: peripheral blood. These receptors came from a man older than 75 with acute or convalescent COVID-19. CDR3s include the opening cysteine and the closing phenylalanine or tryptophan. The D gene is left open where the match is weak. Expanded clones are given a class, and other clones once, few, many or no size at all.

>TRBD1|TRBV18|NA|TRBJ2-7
CASSPSGQGREQYF
TGTGCCAGCTCACCATCAGGACAGGGCCGCGAGCAGTACTTC
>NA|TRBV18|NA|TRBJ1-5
CASSRSPDQPQHF
TGTGCCAGCTCACGGTCCCCGGATCAGCCCCAGCATTTT
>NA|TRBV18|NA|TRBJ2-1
CASSPGLYNEQFF
TGTGCCAGCTCACCAGGCCTCTACAATGAGCAGTTCTTC
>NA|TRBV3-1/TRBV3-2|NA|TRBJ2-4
CASSQEVTGTRSYF
TGTGCCAGCAGCCAAGAGGTTACAGGGACCCGTTCGTACTTC
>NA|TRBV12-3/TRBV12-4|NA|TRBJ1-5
CASSFRGAKPQHF
TGTGCCAGCAGTTTTCGGGGGGCCAAGCCCCAGCATTTT
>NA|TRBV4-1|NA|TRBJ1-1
CASSPPWGSGTEAFF
TGCGCCAGCAGCCCCCCATGGGGTAGCGGGACTGAAGCTTTCTTT
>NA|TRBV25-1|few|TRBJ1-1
CASSTGLNTEAFF
TGTGCCAGCAGTACAGGATTGAACACTGAAGCTTTCTTT
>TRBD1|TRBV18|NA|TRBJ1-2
CASSRRGLSYGYTF
TGTGCCAGCTCGCGCAGGGGGCTGAGCTATGGCTACACCTTC
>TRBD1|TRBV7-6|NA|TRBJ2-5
CASSFWKTGGSETQYF
TGTGCCAGCAGCTTTTGGAAAACAGGGGGCTCGGAGACCCAGTACTTC
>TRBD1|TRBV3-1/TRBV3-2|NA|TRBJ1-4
CASSHKRGQTNEKLFF
TGTGCCAGCAGCCACAAAAGGGGGCAAACTAATGAAAAACTGTTTTTT
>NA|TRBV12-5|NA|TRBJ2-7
CASSGLRREQYF
TGTGCTAGTTCGGGACTGCGGCGCGAGCAGTACTTC
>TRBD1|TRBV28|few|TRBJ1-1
CASSSRTPSGGADTEAFF
TGTGCCAGCAGCAGCCGAACCCCTTCAGGGGGCGCGGACACTGAAGCTTTCTTT
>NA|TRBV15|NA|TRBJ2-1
CATSRQKQGPNEQFF
TGTGCCACCAGCAGACAAAAACAGGGTCCAAATGAGCAGTTCTTC
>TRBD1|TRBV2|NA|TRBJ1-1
CASSGAGGLNTEAFF
TGTGCCAGCAGTGGGGCAGGGGGCCTGAACACTGAAGCTTTCTTT
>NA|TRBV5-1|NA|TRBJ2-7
CASSFDPTSSYEQYF
TGCGCCAGCAGCTTCGACCCCACTAGCTCCTACGAGCAGTACTTC
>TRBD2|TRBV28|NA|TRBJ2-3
CASKAGGTTDTQYF
TGTGCCAGCAAAGCGGGAGGGACCACAGATACGCAGTATTTT
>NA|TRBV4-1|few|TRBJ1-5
CASSQAPPTGNQPQHF
TGCGCCAGCAGCCAAGCACCTCCCACGGGGAATCAGCCCCAGCATTTT
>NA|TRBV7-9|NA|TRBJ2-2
CASSLRGITGELFF
TGTGCCAGCAGCTTAAGGGGGATCACCGGGGAGCTGTTTTTT
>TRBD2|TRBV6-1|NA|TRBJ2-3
CASSVGLAGITDTQYF
TGTGCCAGCAGTGTGGGACTAGCGGGGATCACAGATACGCAGTATTTT
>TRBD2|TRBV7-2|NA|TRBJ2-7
CASRPGLASLGEQYF
TGTGCCAGCAGGCCGGGACTAGCGAGTCTTGGGGAGCAGTACTTC
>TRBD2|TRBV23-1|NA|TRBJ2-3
CASSKPERESSTDTQYF
TGCGCCAGCAGTAAACCGGAGCGGGAGAGTAGCACAGATACGCAGTATTTT
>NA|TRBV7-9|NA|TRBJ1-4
CASSLMAATNEKLFF
TGTGCCAGCAGCTTAATGGCAGCAACTAATGAAAAACTGTTTTTT
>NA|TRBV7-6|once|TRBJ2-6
CASSLAGTSGANVLTF
TGTGCCAGCAGCTTGGCGGGAACCTCTGGGGCCAACGTCCTGACTTTC
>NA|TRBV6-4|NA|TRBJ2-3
CASSPSGGTDTQYF
TGTGCCAGCAGTCCGAGCGGAGGCACAGATACGCAGTATTTT
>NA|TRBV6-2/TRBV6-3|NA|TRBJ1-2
CASIPSRSLGGNYGYTF
TGTGCCAGCATCCCTAGCAGGAGTCTAGGGGGAAACTATGGCTACACCTTC
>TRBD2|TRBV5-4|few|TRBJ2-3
CASSPLEGSGGTQYF
TGTGCCAGCAGCCCGCTGGAAGGCTCGGGAGGTACGCAGTATTTT
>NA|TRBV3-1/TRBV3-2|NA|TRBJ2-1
CASSHIRNEQFF
TGTGCCAGCAGCCACATTAGAAATGAGCAGTTCTTC
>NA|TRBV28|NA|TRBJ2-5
CASSPSWGEETQYF
TGTGCCAGCAGTCCTTCCTGGGGCGAAGAGACCCAGTACTTC
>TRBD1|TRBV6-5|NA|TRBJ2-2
CASTQDRGSTGELFF
TGTGCCAGCACCCAAGACAGGGGGAGCACCGGGGAGCTGTTTTTT
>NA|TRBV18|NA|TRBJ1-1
CASSLGGGLRMNTEAFF
TGTGCCAGCTCACTTGGGGGCGGGCTGCGAATGAACACTGAAGCTTTCTTT
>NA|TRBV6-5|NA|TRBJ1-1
CASSSRSRMVFF
TGTGCCAGCAGTTCACGCTCTAGGATGGTTTTCTTT
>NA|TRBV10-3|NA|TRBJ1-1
CAISEPGRRGNTEAFF
TGTGCCATCAGTGAGCCAGGGAGGAGGGGGAACACTGAAGCTTTCTTT
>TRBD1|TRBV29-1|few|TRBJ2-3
CSVGTRGYTQYF
TGCAGCGTTGGAACCAGGGGGTATACGCAGTATTTT
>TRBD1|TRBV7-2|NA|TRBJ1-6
CASSSSGTGRAPLHF
TGTGCCAGCAGCTCGTCCGGGACAGGGAGAGCGCCCCTCCACTTT
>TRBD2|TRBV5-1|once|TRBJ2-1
CASSLATSGGNEQFF
TGCGCCAGCAGCTTGGCCACTAGCGGGGGGAATGAGCAGTTCTTC
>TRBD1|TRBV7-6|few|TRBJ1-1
CASSPQGAGNTEAFF
TGTGCCAGCAGCCCACAGGGGGCTGGGAACACTGAAGCTTTCTTT
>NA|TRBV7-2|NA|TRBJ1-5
CASSLQRGERPQHF
TGTGCCAGCAGCTTACAGCGGGGAGAGCGGCCCCAGCATTTT
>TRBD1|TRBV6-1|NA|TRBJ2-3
CASSEDRTDTDTQYF
TGTGCCAGCAGTGAGGACAGGACCGACACAGATACGCAGTATTTT
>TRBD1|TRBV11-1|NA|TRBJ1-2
CASSLGQGYGYTF
TGTGCCAGCAGCTTGGGACAGGGGTATGGCTACACCTTC
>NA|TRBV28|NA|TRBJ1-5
CASSFAGHSNQPQHF
TGTGCCAGCAGTTTCGCGGGCCATAGCAATCAGCCCCAGCATTTT
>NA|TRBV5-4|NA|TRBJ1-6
CASSLGQRNSPLHF
TGTGCCAGCAGCTTGGGTCAGAGGAATTCACCCCTCCACTTT